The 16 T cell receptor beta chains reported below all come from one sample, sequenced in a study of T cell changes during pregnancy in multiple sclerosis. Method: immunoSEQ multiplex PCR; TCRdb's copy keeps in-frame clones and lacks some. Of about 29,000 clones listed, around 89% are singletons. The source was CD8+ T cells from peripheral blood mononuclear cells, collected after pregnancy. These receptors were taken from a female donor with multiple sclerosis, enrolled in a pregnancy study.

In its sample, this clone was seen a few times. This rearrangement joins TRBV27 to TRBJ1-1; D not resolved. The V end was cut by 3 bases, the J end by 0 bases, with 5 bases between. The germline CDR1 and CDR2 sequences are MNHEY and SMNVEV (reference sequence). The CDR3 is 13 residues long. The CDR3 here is CASSFTVNTEAFF. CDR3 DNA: TGTGCCAGCAGTTTTACAGTGAACACTGAAGCTTTCTTT.

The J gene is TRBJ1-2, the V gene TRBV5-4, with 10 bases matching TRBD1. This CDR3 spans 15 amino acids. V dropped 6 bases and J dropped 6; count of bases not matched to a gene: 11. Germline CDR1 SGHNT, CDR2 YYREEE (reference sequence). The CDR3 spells CASTMVDRGLDGYTF. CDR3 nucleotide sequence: TGTGCCAGCACCATGGTTGACAGGGGGCTGGATGGCTACACCTTC.

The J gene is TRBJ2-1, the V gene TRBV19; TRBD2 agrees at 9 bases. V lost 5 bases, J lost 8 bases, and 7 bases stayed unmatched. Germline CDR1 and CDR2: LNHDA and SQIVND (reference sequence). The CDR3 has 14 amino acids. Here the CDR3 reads CASSGLAGTYEQFF. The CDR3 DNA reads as TGTGCCAGTAGTGGGCTAGCGGGGACTTATGAGCAGTTCTTC.

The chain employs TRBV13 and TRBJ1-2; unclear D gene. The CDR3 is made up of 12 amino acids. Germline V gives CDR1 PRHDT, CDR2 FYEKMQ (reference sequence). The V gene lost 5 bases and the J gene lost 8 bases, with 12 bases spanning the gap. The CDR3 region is CASSLDPRGYTF. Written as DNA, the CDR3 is TGTGCCAGCAGCCTCGACCCCAGGGGCTACACCTTC. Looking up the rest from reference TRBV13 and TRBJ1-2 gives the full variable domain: AAGVIQSPRHLIKEKRETATLKCYPIPRHDTVYWYQQGPGQDPQFLISFYEKMQSDKGSIPDRFSAQQFSDYHSELNMSSLELGDSALYFCASSLDPRGYTFGSGTRLTVV.

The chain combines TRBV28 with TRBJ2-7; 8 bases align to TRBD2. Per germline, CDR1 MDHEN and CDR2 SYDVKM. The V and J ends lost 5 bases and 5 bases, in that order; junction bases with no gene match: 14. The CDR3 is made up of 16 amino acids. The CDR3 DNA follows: TGTGCCAGCAGTCCCGGGACTAGTGTCGTATTTGACGAGCAGTACTTC. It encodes CASSPGTSVVFDEQYF.

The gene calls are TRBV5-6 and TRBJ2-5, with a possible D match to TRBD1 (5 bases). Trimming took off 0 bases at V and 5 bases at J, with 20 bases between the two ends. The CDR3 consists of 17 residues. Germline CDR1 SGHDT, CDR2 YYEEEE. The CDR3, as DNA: TGTGCCAGCAGCTTGGCGGGTTTTGCTAGGGGTGGGGAGACCCAGTACTTC. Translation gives CASSLAGFARGGETQYF.

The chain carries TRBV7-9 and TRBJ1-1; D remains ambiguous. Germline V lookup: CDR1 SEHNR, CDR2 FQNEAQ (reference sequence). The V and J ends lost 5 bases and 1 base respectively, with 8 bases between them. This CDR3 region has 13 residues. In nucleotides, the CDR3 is TGTGCCAGCAGCCCACAGTGGAACACTGAAGCTTTCTTT. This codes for CASSPQWNTEAFF.

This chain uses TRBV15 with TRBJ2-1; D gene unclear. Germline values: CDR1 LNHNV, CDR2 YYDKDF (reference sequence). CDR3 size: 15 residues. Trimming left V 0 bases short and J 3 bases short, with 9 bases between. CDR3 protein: CATSREPSGYNEQFF. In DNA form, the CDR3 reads TGTGCCACCAGCAGAGAGCCGTCAGGCTACAATGAGCAGTTCTTC.

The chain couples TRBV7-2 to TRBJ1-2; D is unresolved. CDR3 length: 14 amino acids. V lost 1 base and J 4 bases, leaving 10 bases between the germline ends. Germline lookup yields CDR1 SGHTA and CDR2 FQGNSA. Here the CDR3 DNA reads TGTGCCAGCAGCTTAGTGGGCAGCCCCTATGGCTACACCTTC. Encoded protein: CASSLVGSPYGYTF.

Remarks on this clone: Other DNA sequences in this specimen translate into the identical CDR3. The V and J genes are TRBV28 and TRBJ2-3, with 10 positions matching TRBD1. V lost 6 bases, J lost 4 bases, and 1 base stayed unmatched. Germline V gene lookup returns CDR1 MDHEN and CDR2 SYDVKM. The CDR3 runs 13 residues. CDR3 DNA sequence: TGTGCCAGCAGGGACAGGGGGGCAGATACGCAGTATTTT. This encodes CASRDRGADTQYF.

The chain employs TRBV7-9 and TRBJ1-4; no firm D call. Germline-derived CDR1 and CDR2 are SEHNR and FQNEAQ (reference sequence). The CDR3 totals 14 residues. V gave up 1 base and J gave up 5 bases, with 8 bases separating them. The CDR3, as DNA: TGTGCCAGCAGCTTAGTACAGAAGAATGAAAAACTGTTTTTT. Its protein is CASSLVQKNEKLFF.

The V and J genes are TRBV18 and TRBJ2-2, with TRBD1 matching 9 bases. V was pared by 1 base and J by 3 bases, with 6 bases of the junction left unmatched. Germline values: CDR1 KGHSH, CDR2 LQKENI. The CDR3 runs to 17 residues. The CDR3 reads CASSPQPGQGYTGELFF. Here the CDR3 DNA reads TGTGCCAGCTCACCACAGCCGGGACAGGGTTACACCGGGGAGCTGTTTTTT.

The CDR3 reads CASSLEGGSRGTEAFF. The CDR3 DNA reads TGTGCCAGCAGCTTAGAGGGGGGGTCGCGCGGCACTGAAGCTTTCTTT. This sequence joins TRBV7-9 and TRBJ1-1; the D gene is possibly TRBD1 (6 bases). V was clipped by 1 base and J by 4 bases, with 16 bases between them. Germline V gives CDR1 SEHNR, CDR2 FQNEAQ (reference sequence). CDR3 length equals 16 residues. Complete variable domain (other parts from reference TRBV7-9 and TRBJ1-1): DTGVSQNPRHKITKRGQNVTFRCDPISEHNRLYWYRQTLGQGPEFLTYFQNEAQLEKSRLLSDRFSAERPKGSFSTLEIQRTEQGDSAMYLCASSLEGGSRGTEAFFGQGTRLTVV.

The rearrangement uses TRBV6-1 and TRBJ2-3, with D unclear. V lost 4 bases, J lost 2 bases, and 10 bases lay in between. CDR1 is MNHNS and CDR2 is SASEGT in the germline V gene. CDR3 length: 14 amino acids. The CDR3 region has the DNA TGTGCCAGCAGTGTGGTCAGGCACACAGATACGCAGTATTTT. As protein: CASSVVRHTDTQYF.

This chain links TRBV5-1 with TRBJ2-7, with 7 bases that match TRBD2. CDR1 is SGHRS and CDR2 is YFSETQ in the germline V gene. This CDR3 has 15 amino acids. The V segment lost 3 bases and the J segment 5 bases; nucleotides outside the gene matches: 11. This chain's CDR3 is CASSSPLAPGDEQYF. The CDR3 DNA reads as TGCGCCAGCAGCTCGCCACTAGCGCCTGGCGACGAGCAGTACTTC. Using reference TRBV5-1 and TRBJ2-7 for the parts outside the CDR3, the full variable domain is KAGVTQTPRYLIKTRGQQVTLSCSPISGHRSVSWYQQTPGQGLQFLFEYFSETQRNKGNFPGRFSGRQFSNSRSEMNVSTLELGDSALYLCASSSPLAPGDEQYFGPGTRLTVT.

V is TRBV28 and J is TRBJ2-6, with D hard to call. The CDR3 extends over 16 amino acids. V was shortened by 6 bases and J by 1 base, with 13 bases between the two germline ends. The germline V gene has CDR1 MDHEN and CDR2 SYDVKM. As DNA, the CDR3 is TGTGCCAGCAGGGAGCAGTTAATGTCTGGGGCCAACGTCCTGACTTTC. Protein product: CASREQLMSGANVLTF.